Presented here are 31 T cell receptor beta chains from one specimen sequenced in a study of T cell repertoires in cytomegalovirus infection. MiXCR was run by TCRdb on the reads, yielding one entry per CDR3 protein. The table includes about 340,000 distinct CDR3 sequences, approximately 32% detected once. These receptors' antigens are unknown. Sequencing was performed on cultured PBMCs, taken from culture after CMV antigen stimulation. The receptors stem from a human donor in good health (CMV status not recorded). Some clones in this sample may be carry-over from other donors' samples.

Here the CDR3 reads CASSVGNQNTEAFF. The DNA for the CDR3 is TGTGCCAGCAGCGTAGGAAACCAGAACACTGAAGCTTTCTTT. The chain recombines TRBV9 with TRBJ1-1, with D hard to call. CDR1 is SGDLS and CDR2 is YYNGEE in the germline V gene. The CDR3 runs 14 residues. The V gene lost 0 bases and the J gene lost 1 base, with 7 bases spanning the gap.

In its sample, this clonotype was seen many times. This chain uses TRBV12-3 or TRBV12-4 with TRBJ1-4; TRBD1 matches at 9 bases. The length of the CDR3 is 15 residues. V lost 5 bases and J lost 6; bases outside the gene matches: 7. In DNA, the CDR3 is TGTGCCAGCAGTGACACAGGGGGCGAGGATGAAAAACTGTTTTTT. It encodes CASSDTGGEDEKLFF.

This chain joins TRBV19 and TRBJ2-2, with D hard to call. Germline CDR1 and CDR2: LNHDA and SQIVND (reference sequence). The CDR3 is made up of 11 amino acids. The V end lost 10 bases, the J end lost 6 bases, and 9 bases lay between the germline ends. CDR3 nucleotides: TGTGCCACCCATTGGGCCGGGGAGCTGTTTTTT. Its translation: CATHWAGELFF.

Only a few counts were recorded for this clonotype. V usage is TRBV6-1 and J usage is TRBJ2-2; no reliable D call. V lost 10 bases, J lost 1 base, and 10 bases lay in between. Germline V lookup: CDR1 MNHNS, CDR2 SASEGT. CDR3 length: 13 residues. Here the CDR3 reads CATRKGNTGELFF. CDR3 sequence (DNA): TGTGCCACCAGGAAAGGGAACACCGGGGAGCTGTTTTTT.

This clonotype was observed a handful of times. The rearrangement joins TRBV2 to TRBJ2-5, with D tentatively TRBD1 or TRBD2 (5 bases each). Trimming removed 8 bases at V and 5 bases at J, with 9 bases between. This CDR3 is built from 11 residues. CDR1 is SNHLY and CDR2 is FYNNEI in the germline V gene. In nucleotides, the CDR3 is TGTGCCAGCGGGGGACCGGAGACCCAGTACTTC. As protein: CASGGPETQYF. The full variable domain, completed using reference TRBV2 and TRBJ2-5, is EPEVTQTPSHQVTQMGQEVILRCVPISNHLYFYWYRQILGQKVEFLVSFYNNEISEKSEIFDDQFSVERPDGSNFTLKIRSTKLEDSAMYFCASGGPETQYFGPGTRLLVL.

V and J are TRBV7-9 and TRBJ2-7, with TRBD2 matching over 9 bases. J lost 5 bases, V lost 5 bases, and 13 bases had no gene match. In germline, CDR1 is SEHNR, CDR2 FQNEAQ (reference sequence). This CDR3 has 16 residues. The CDR3 is CASSPSIAGVRNEQYF. In nucleotides, the CDR3 is TGTGCCAGCAGCCCCTCTATAGCGGGGGTAAGGAACGAGCAGTACTTC.

The V gene is TRBV20-1, the J gene TRBJ2-2; D uncertain. CDR1 is DFQATT and CDR2 is SNEGSKA in the germline V gene (reference sequence). V was shortened by 6 bases and J by 4 bases, with 24 bases between the two germline ends. This CDR3 spans 17 amino acids. CDR3 amino acids: CSAIGNVFGAGTGELFF. The CDR3 DNA reads as TGCAGTGCCATAGGGAATGTTTTCGGAGCTGGCACCGGGGAGCTGTTTTTT.

This clonotype was seen a few times. V usage is TRBV15 and J usage is TRBJ2-5; D perhaps matches TRBD2 (6 bases). V was pared by 2 bases and J by 4 bases, with 17 bases between. This CDR3 is 16 amino acids long. Germline loops: CDR1 LNHNV, CDR2 YYDKDF (reference sequence). The CDR3 DNA reads TGTGCCACCAGCAGAAACGTTGGGGAGGTGTCAGAGACCCAGTACTTC. Its translation is CATSRNVGEVSETQYF.

V gene TRBV12-5 combines with J gene TRBJ1-6; no clear D. V lost 8 bases, J lost 7 bases, and 15 bases lay in between. CDR1 is LGHNT, CDR2 FRNRAP, per germline. The CDR3 is 14 residues long. The CDR3 sequence is CASTPMGANSPLHF. CDR3 bases: TGTGCTAGTACCCCTATGGGAGCGAATTCACCCCTCCACTTT.

About this clonotype: The junction differs from germline at one of its ends, possibly a read error. The chain is built from TRBV4-1 and TRBJ2-2, with 8 bases that match TRBD1. The CDR3 covers 17 residues. The V gene's germline CDR1 is MGHRA and CDR2 YSYEKL. CDR3 bases: TGTGCCAGCAGCCAAGAGCCAGGGGGCTATTTGACCGGGGAGCTGTTTTTT. Translated, it gives CASSQEPGGYLTGELFF.

The chain employs TRBV3-1 and TRBJ2-7, with TRBD1 matching over 9 bases. The CDR3 length is 15 residues. From germline, CDR1 is LGHDT and CDR2 YNNKEL (reference sequence). The trim removed 4 bases at V and 0 bases at J, leaving 4 bases unmatched. The DNA of the CDR3 is TGTGCCAGCAGCCTATCGACAGGGGGCTCCTACGAGCAGTACTTC. Translated, it gives CASSLSTGGSYEQYF.

This clonotype was detected only a few times. This sequence joins TRBV6-1 and TRBJ1-4; D possibly corresponds to TRBD1 (5 bases). In germline, CDR1 is MNHNS, CDR2 SASEGT. V lost 1 base, J lost 7 bases, and 13 bases lay in between. This CDR3 is built from 15 residues. The chain's CDR3 is CASSEGGTRAEKLFF. The CDR3 DNA follows: TGTGCCAGCAGTGAAGGGGGGACTCGGGCTGAAAAACTGTTTTTT.

This clonotype appeared many times. The rearrangement joins TRBV5-1 to TRBJ2-3; the D is unclear. Germline V gives CDR1 SGHRS, CDR2 YFSETQ. V was trimmed by 2 bases and J by 5 bases, leaving 12 bases between them. The CDR3 has 14 amino acids. For the CDR3, the DNA is TGCGCCAGCAGCTTATCATACAAGAGAGATACGCAGTATTTT. As protein: CASSLSYKRDTQYF. The full variable domain, with the rest looked up from reference TRBV5-1 and TRBJ2-3, is KAGVTQTPRYLIKTRGQQVTLSCSPISGHRSVSWYQQTPGQGLQFLFEYFSETQRNKGNFPGRFSGRQFSNSRSEMNVSTLELGDSALYLCASSLSYKRDTQYFGPGTRLTVL.

CDR3 region: CASKTGQYQETQYF. CDR3 nucleotides: TGTGCCAGCAAAACCGGACAGTACCAAGAGACCCAGTACTTC. The V call is TRBV12-3 or TRBV12-4, the J call TRBJ2-5; tentatively, D is TRBD1 (6 bases). This CDR3 is built from 14 residues. Trimming pared 7 bases from V and 0 bases from J, leaving 12 bases between.

This clonotype was seen at least ten times. The CDR3 bases are TGTGCCAGCAGCTTACGACAGGGGTTGGATTCACCCCTCCACTTT. It yields the protein CASSLRQGLDSPLHF. This chain connects TRBV7-2 to TRBJ1-6; 8 bases fit TRBD1. Germline V lookup: CDR1 SGHTA, CDR2 FQGNSA. The CDR3 loop spans 15 amino acids. V gave up 2 bases and J gave up 8 bases; unmatched junction bases: 5.

The gene calls are TRBV12-3 or TRBV12-4 and TRBJ1-3; 9 nucleotides agree with TRBD1. J gave up 0 bases and V 5 bases, and 8 bases lay outside the gene matches. This CDR3 comprises 17 residues. In DNA form, the CDR3 reads TGTGCCAGCAGTCCTGGGACAGGGACGAGCTCTGGAAACACCATATATTTT. Translation gives CASSPGTGTSSGNTIYF.

The chain couples TRBV24-1 to TRBJ2-3; TRBD2 matches 7 bases. V was clipped by 10 bases and J by 2 bases; unmatched bases: 8. There are 14 residues in the CDR3. Germline CDR1 is KGHDR and CDR2 is SFDVKD. For the CDR3, the DNA is TGTGCCACTATGGGGAGGGGACCCACAGATACGCAGTATTTT. Its protein product is CATMGRGPTDTQYF.

The genes are TRBV29-1 and TRBJ2-3; 11 bases line up with TRBD2. Germline V gene data show CDR1 as SQVTM and CDR2 as ANQGSEA. The CDR3 runs 15 residues. The V gene end was trimmed by 6 bases and the J gene end by 2 bases; junction bases not matched to a gene: 7. This CDR3 reads CSVPGTSGTTDTQYF. Written as DNA, the CDR3 is TGCAGCGTCCCCGGGACTAGCGGTACCACAGATACGCAGTATTTT.

V gene TRBV30 combines with J gene TRBJ2-3; 7 bases agree with TRBD2. CDR1 and CDR2 from the germline V gene are GTSNPN and SVGIG (reference sequence). V was pared by 5 bases and J by 2 bases, with 4 bases of the junction left unmatched. The CDR3 has 13 amino acids. This CDR3 reads CAWGAGHTDTQYF. The CDR3 DNA reads TGTGCCTGGGGAGCGGGGCACACAGATACGCAGTATTTT. The whole variable domain, filled in from reference TRBV30 and TRBJ2-3, reads SQTIHQWPATLVQPVGSPLSLECTVEGTSNPNLYWYRQAAGRGLQLLFYSVGIGQISSEVPQNLSASRPQDRQFILSSKKLLLSDSGFYLCAWGAGHTDTQYFGPGTRLTVL.

This clonotype was seen many times. V usage is TRBV7-2 and J usage is TRBJ2-5; 9 bases fit TRBD2. Per the germline V gene, CDR1 is SGHTA and CDR2 is FQGNSA. The V gene end was trimmed by 4 bases and the J gene end by 3 bases; junction bases not matched to a gene: 3. There are 14 residues in the CDR3. In DNA form, the CDR3 reads TGTGCCAGCAGCTCGCGGGGGGGCAAAGAGACCCAGTACTTC. It encodes CASSSRGGKETQYF.

This clonotype was observed a handful of times. The chain links TRBV19 to TRBJ1-1; no firm D call. This CDR3 region has 14 residues. Trimming took off 4 bases at V and 5 bases at J, with 14 bases between the two ends. The germline V gene has CDR1 LNHDA and CDR2 SQIVND (reference sequence). The CDR3 loop reads CASSNGVFRTEAFF. The CDR3 DNA sequence: TGTGCCAGTAGTAATGGGGTTTTCAGGACTGAAGCTTTCTTT.

The rearrangement uses TRBV10-3 and TRBJ1-4, with no clear D. The CDR3 has 15 amino acids. With 0 bases removed from V and 0 bases from J, the gap between germline ends came to 5 bases. From germline, CDR1 is ENHRY and CDR2 SYGVKD. Written as DNA, the CDR3 is TGTGCCATCAGTGAGTCGCCAGCAACTAATGAAAAACTGTTTTTT. Its translation: CAISESPATNEKLFF.

V gene TRBV6-5 combines with J gene TRBJ2-7; 8 bases match TRBD1. V was pared by 5 bases and J by 0 bases, with 6 bases of the junction left unmatched. The CDR3 totals 15 residues. Germline CDR1 MNHEY, CDR2 SVGAGI. The DNA of the CDR3 is TGTGCCAGCAGTCGACAGGGGAAAAGCTCCTACGAGCAGTACTTC. Amino acid sequence: CASSRQGKSSYEQYF.

The chain uses TRBV28 and TRBJ2-7; possible D gene TRBD2, 7 bases. The V end was cut by 5 bases, the J end by 3 bases, with 11 bases between. The CDR3 consists of 13 residues. The germline V gene encodes CDR1 MDHEN and CDR2 SYDVKM. CDR3 nucleotide sequence: TGTGCCAGCAGTATAGGGGGGGACTACGAGCAGTACTTC. This sequence encodes CASSIGGDYEQYF.

As regards this clonotype: Its ends do not fully match the called genes, so a read error is possible. The rearrangement links TRBV6-2 or TRBV6-3 to TRBJ1-5; D perhaps matches TRBD1 (5 bases). The CDR3 contains 15 residues. Per the germline V gene, CDR1 is MNHEY and CDR2 is SVGEGT. The CDR3 loop is CTSSYSARGNQPQHF. CDR3 DNA: TGTACCAGCAGTTACTCCGCCAGGGGCAATCAGCCCCAGCATTTT.

In the case of this clonotype: A much larger clone differs by one base, so this may be a read error. The genes are TRBV7-6 and TRBJ1-2; D is ambiguous. Germline-derived CDR1 and CDR2 are SGHVS and FNYEAQ. V was cut by 5 bases and J by 3 bases, with 22 bases left in between. The CDR3 has 17 residues. CDR3 coding DNA: TGTGCCAGCAGCGTGATGGTTGCAGAGGCGACTTACTATGGCTACACCTTC. Its protein product is CASSVMVAEATYYGYTF.

The V gene is TRBV6-2 or TRBV6-3, the J gene TRBJ2-1; TRBD1 matches 7 bases. Germline-derived CDR1 and CDR2 are MNHEY and SVGEGT. V lost 6 bases to trimming and J lost 4 bases; unmatched junction nucleotides: 9. There are 15 residues in the CDR3. In DNA form, the CDR3 reads TGTGCCAGCAGCTACAGTAACAGGGGTTACAATGAGCAGTTCTTC. Translating gives CASSYSNRGYNEQFF.

The chain employs TRBV6-1 and TRBJ1-1; possible D gene TRBD1, 6 bases. Looked up from germline, CDR1 is MNHNS and CDR2 is SASEGT. V was clipped by 5 bases and J by 7 bases, with 11 bases between them. The CDR3 loop spans 12 amino acids. CDR3 sequence (DNA): TGTGCCAGCAGTTATCGGGGGCGTGAAGCTTTCTTT. As protein: CASSYRGREAFF.

This clonotype showed up just a few times. The chain employs TRBV6-2 or TRBV6-3 and TRBJ2-7; weak D call: TRBD1 (7 bases). The CDR3 runs to 12 residues. CDR1 is MNHEY and CDR2 is SVGEGT in the germline V gene. The V gene lost 8 bases and the J gene lost 7 bases, with 15 bases spanning the gap. The CDR3 DNA is TGTGCCAGCTCAGAACAGGGGAGGGAGCAGTACTTC. It yields the protein CASSEQGREQYF.

The rearrangement links TRBV19 to TRBJ2-7; 7 bases agree with TRBD1. Germline CDR1 and CDR2: LNHDA and SQIVND (reference sequence). The CDR3 sequence is 15 residues long. The junction had 5 bases not matched to a gene; V was cut back by 3 bases and J by 0 bases. CDR3 sequence reads: CASSMSGTASYEQYF. Here the CDR3 DNA reads TGTGCCAGTAGTATGTCCGGGACAGCCTCCTACGAGCAGTACTTC. The full variable domain, its missing parts supplied by reference TRBV19 and TRBJ2-7, is DGGITQSPKYLFRKEGQNVTLSCEQNLNHDAMYWYRQDPGQGLRLIYYSQIVNDFQKGDIAEGYSVSREKKESFPLTVTSAQKNPTAFYLCASSMSGTASYEQYFGPGTRLTVT.

The chain carries TRBV27 and TRBJ2-7; the match to TRBD1 covers 9 bases. The V gene's germline CDR1 is MNHEY and CDR2 SMNVEV (reference sequence). V trimming: 3 bases; J trimming: 0 bases; junction bases outside the gene matches: 6. The CDR3 runs to 16 residues. Here the CDR3 reads CASSFRTGAHSYEQYF. CDR3 nucleotide sequence: TGTGCCAGCAGTTTTCGGACAGGGGCCCACTCCTACGAGCAGTACTTC.